This T cell receptor beta chain was sequenced during a study of early T cells in non-severe SARS-CoV-2 infection. In the study overall: Sequencing was performed on bulk RNA from unsorted whole blood, leaving chains unpaired.

The TCR library protocol was used to attach unique molecular identifiers. These identifiers were attached to individual cDNA molecules. TCRdb reprocessed the 5' RACE reads via MiXCR and lists one record per CDR3 protein. In the table there are approximately 20,000 distinct CDR3 sequences, roughly 4.7% of which are singletons. In regard to this clonotype: Its antigen is not identified.

Study conclusions and caveats: Sequences matched to VDJdb favored anti-spike CD8 responses, while private and CD4 specificities were missed.

The V end lost 1 base, the J end lost 0 bases, and 3 bases lay between the germline ends. From germline, CDR1 is SGHTA and CDR2 FQGNSA. The CDR3 is 13 amino acids. The origin of this receptor is an adult who was a healthcare worker with PCR-confirmed SARS-CoV-2 infection or an uninfected control (not recorded which). The J gene is TRBJ2-5, the V gene TRBV7-2; D is ambiguous. Input material: whole blood. The CDR3: CASSLGHQETQYF. The CDR3 DNA reads as TGTGCCAGCAGCTTAGGTCACCAAGAGACCCAGTACTTC.